The source of this T cell receptor (beta chain) is a study of T cell repertoires in cytomegalovirus infection (dated by TCRdb to the late 2010s). A note on the overall study: Donor HLA type was relevant to the analysis, because carriage of CMV infection together with the matching HLA type was indicated by public TCR beta signatures.

Relative to germline, V is 4 bases shorter and J is 6 bases shorter, with 13 bases between their ends. The CDR3 runs 13 amino acids, cysteine and phenylalanine included. The kept DNA is CDR3 alone, 39 bases in frame from the first base. Overall study outcomes, separate from this receptor: In both this cohort and an independent cohort of several hundred donors, the cumulative frequency of public TCR beta family members distinguished carriers of CMV infection plus the relevant HLA type. The ex vivo response was dominated by HLA-C-restricted CMV-specific TCR beta clonotypes, which also provided the single most frequent clonotype in two of eight donors.

In this sample, this clonotype turned up many times. Its antigen remains undetermined. Per-base quality was not reported, and no clone a single base away is much larger than it. The sequencer was an Illumina HiSeq 1500. TCRdb took the public reads, trimmed them with fastp at Q25, ran MiXCR for clone calling and kept in-frame beta chains. Rows merge per CDR3 protein into single entries with the most common DNA and genes. In this sample the table shows fewer than 250,000 distinct CDR3 sequences, approximately 22% of which occur a single time. About 18% of the sample goes to the ten largest clones. The chain is made from TRBV12-3 or TRBV12-4 and TRBJ2-7; the D gene is perhaps TRBD2, from 5 matching bases. The sequenced sample consisted of CD8+ T cells from PBMCs. The source is a human donor in good health (CMV status not recorded). Some clones in this sample may be carry-over from other donors' samples. The CDR3 is CASSSGSRGEQYF. The nucleotide sequence is given as TGTGCCAGCAGTTCGGGGAGCCGGGGCGAGCAGTACTTC.